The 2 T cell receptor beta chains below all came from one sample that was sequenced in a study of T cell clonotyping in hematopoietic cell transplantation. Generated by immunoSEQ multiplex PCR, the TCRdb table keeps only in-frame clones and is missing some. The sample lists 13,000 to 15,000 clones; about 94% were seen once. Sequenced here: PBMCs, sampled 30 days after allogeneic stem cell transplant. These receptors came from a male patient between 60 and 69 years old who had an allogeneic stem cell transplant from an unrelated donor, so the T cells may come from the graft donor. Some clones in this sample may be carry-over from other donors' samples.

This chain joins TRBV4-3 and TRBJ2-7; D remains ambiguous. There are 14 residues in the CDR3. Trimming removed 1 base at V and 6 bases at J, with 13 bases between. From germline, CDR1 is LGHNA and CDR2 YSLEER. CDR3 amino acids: CASSQGTAVVEQYF. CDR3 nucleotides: TGCGCCAGCAGCCAAGGGACCGCCGTCGTCGAGCAGTACTTC.

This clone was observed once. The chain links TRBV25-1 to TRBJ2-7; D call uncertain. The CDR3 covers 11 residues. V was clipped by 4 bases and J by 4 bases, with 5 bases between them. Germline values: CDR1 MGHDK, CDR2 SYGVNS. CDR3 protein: CASSGLYEQYF. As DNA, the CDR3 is TGTGCCAGCAGTGGCCTATACGAGCAGTACTTC.